This T cell receptor (beta chain) was sequenced in a study of T cell changes during pregnancy in multiple sclerosis. J lost 6 bases, V lost 0 bases, and 8 bases had no gene match. The germline V gene has CDR1 SGDLS and CDR2 YYNGEE. The CDR3 extends over 15 amino acids. Sequencing was performed with immunoSEQ multiplex PCR; in TCRdb, only in-frame clones are kept and a portion is missing. The sample carries about 30,000 clones, approximately 90% recorded once. The J gene is TRBJ2-7, the V gene TRBV9; 8 bases line up with TRBD2. The material sequenced was peripheral blood, taken in the second trimester of pregnancy. The receptor was derived from a female donor in good health, enrolled as a control in a pregnancy study. The CDR3 DNA sequence: TGTGCCAGCAGCGTAGATGGAGCGGGAGTTGGCGAGCAGTACTTC. Encoded protein: CASSVDGAGVGEQYF.